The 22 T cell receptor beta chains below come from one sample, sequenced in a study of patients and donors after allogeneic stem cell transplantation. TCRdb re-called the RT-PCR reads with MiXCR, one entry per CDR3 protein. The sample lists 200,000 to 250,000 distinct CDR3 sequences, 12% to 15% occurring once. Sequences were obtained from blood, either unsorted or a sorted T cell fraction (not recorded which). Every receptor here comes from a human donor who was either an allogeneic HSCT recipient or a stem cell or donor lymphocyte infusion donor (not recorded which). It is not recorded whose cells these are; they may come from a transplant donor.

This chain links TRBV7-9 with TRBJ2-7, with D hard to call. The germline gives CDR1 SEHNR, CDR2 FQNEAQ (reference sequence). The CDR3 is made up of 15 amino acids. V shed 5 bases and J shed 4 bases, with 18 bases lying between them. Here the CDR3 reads CASSLRSLKSYEQYF. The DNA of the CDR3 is TGTGCCAGCAGCCTCCGTTCTCTAAAGAGTTACGAGCAGTACTTC.

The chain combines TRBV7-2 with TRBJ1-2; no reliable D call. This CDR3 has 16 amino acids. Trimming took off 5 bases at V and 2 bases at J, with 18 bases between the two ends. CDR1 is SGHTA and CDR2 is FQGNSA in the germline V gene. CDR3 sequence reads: CASSLSFLNPNYGYTF. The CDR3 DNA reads TGTGCCAGCAGCCTCTCCTTTTTGAACCCCAACTATGGCTACACCTTC.

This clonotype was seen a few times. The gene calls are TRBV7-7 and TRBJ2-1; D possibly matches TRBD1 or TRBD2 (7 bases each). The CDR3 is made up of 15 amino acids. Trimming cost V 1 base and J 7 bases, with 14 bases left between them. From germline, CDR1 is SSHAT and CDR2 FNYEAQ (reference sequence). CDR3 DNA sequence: TGTGCCAGCAGCTTAGACGGCAGGGGGGGTAATGAGCAGTTCTTC. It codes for CASSLDGRGGNEQFF.

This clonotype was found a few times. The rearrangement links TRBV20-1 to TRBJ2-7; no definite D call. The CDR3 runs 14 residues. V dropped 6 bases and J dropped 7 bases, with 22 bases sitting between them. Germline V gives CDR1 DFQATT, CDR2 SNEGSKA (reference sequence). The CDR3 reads CSAPFNYPVREQYF. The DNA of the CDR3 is TGCAGTGCCCCATTTAACTACCCAGTGCGAGAGCAGTACTTC.

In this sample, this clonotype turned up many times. Here the CDR3 reads CATSDPGTGNSYEQYF. The CDR3 region has the DNA TGTGCCACCAGTGACCCCGGGACAGGAAACTCCTACGAGCAGTACTTC. The chain uses TRBV24-1 and TRBJ2-7; the match to TRBD1 covers 8 bases. V trimming: 4 bases; J trimming: 0 bases; junction bases outside the gene matches: 7. There are 16 residues in the CDR3. Per germline, CDR1 KGHDR and CDR2 SFDVKD.

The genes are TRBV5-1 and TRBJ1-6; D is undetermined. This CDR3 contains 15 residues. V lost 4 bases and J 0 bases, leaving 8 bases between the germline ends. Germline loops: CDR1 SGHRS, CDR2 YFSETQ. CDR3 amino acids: CASSQKSSYNSPLHF. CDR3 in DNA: TGCGCCAGCAGCCAGAAGAGCTCCTATAATTCACCCCTCCACTTT.

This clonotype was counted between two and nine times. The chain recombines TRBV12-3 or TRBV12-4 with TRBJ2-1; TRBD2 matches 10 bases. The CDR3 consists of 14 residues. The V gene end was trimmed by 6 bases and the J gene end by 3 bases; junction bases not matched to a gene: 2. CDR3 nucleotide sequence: TGTGCCAGCAGGACTAGCGGGCTCTACAATGAGCAGTTCTTC. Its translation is CASRTSGLYNEQFF.

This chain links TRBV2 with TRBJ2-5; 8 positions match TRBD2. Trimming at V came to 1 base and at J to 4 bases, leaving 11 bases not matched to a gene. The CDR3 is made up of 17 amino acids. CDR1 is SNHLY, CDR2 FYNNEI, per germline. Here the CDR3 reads CASSEGAQRGGIETQYF. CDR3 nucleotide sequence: TGTGCCAGCAGTGAAGGGGCCCAGCGCGGGGGGATAGAGACCCAGTACTTC.

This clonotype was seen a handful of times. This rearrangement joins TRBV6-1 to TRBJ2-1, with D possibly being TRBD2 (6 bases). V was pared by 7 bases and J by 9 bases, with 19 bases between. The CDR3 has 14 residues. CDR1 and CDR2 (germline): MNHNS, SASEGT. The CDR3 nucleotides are TGTGCCAGCACCTCCTTGTTACGGGAGACTGAGCAGTTCTTC. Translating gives CASTSLLRETEQFF.

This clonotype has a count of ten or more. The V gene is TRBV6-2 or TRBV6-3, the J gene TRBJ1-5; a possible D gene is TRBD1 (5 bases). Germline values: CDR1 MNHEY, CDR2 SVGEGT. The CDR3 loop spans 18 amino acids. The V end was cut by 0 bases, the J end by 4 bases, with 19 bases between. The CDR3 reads CASSYSPIVAGGNQPQHF. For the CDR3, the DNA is TGTGCCAGCAGTTACTCCCCCATTGTTGCTGGGGGTAATCAGCCCCAGCATTTT.

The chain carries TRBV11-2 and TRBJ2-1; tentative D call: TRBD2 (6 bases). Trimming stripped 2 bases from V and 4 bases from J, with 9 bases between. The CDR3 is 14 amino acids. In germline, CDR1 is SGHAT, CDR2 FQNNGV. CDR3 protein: CASSLWDSYNEQFF. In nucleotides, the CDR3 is TGTGCCAGCAGCTTATGGGACTCTTACAATGAGCAGTTCTTC.

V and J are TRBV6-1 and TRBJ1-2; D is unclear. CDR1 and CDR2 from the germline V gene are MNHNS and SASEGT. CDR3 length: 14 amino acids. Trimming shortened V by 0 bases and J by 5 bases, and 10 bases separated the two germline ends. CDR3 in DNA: TGTGCCAGCAGTGAAGCCGGTGCGGGGTATGGCTACACCTTC. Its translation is CASSEAGAGYGYTF.

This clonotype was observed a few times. The CDR3 is CASSSGRINSGANVLTF. CDR3 sequence (DNA): TGCGCCAGCAGCTCCGGACGAATAAACTCTGGGGCCAACGTCCTGACTTTC. The chain uses TRBV4-1 and TRBJ2-6; D is ambiguous. Germline values: CDR1 MGHRA, CDR2 YSYEKL. The CDR3 has 17 amino acids. Trimming stripped 5 bases from V and 0 bases from J, with 14 bases between.

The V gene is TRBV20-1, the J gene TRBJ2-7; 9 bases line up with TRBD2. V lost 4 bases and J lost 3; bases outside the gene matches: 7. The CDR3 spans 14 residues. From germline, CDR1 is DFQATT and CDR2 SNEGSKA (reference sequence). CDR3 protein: CSATLAGPVYEQYF. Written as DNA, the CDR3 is TGCAGTGCTACCCTAGCGGGACCCGTCTACGAGCAGTACTTC.

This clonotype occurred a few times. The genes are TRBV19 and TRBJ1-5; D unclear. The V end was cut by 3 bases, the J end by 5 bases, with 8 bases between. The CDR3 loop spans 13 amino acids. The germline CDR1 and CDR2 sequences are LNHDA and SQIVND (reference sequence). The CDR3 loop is CASSIKVYQPQHF. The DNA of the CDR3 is TGTGCCAGTAGTATTAAGGTATATCAGCCCCAGCATTTT.

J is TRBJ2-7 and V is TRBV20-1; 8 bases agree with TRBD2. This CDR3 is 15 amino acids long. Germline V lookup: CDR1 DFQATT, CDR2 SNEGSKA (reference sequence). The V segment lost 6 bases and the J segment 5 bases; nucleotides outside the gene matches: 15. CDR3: CSARTVGRASDEQYF. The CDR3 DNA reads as TGCAGTGCCCGCACTGTCGGGAGGGCAAGCGACGAGCAGTACTTC.

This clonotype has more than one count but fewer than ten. CDR3 nucleotides: TGTGCCAGCAGCTTGGACTCCGGGACAGTCTCCTACGAGCAGTACTTC. As protein: CASSLDSGTVSYEQYF. The genes are TRBV7-2 and TRBJ2-7, with 7 positions matching TRBD1. The CDR3 totals 16 residues. Losses at the gene ends were 3 bases for V and 0 bases for J; bases not matched to a gene: 8. Germline values: CDR1 SGHTA, CDR2 FQGNSA. Drawing the rest from reference TRBV7-2 and TRBJ2-7, the complete variable domain is GAGVSQSPSNKVTEKGKDVELRCDPISGHTALYWYRQSLGQGLEFLIYFQGNSAPDKSGLPSDRFSAERTGGSVSTLTIQRTQQEDSAVYLCASSLDSGTVSYEQYFGPGTRLTVT.

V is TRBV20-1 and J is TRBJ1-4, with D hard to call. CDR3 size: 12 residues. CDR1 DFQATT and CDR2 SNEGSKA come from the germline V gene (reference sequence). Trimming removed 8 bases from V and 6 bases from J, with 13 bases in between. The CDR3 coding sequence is TGCAGTATCCGGGATCCTCATGAAAAACTGTTTTTT. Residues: CSIRDPHEKLFF.

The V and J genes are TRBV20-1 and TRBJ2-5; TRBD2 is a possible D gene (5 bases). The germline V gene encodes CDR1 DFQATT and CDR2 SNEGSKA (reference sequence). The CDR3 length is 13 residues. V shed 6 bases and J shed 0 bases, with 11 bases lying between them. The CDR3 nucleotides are TGCAGTGCCCAGGACTCGTACCAAGAGACCCAGTACTTC. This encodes CSAQDSYQETQYF.

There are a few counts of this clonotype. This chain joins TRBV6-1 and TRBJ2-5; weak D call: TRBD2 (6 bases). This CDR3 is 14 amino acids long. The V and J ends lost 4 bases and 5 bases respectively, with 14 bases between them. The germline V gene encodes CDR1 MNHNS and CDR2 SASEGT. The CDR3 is CASSVGGSLETQYF. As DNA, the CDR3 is TGTGCCAGCAGTGTGGGAGGTAGTTTGGAGACCCAGTACTTC.

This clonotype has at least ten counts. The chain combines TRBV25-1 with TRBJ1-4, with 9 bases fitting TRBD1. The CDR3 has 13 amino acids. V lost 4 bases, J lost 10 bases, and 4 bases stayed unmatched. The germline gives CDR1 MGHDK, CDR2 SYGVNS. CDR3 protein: CASSGPGQGKLFF. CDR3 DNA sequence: TGTGCCAGCAGTGGACCGGGACAGGGAAAACTGTTTTTT. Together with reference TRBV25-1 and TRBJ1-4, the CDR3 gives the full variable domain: EADIYQTPRYLVIGTGKKITLECSQTMGHDKMYWYQQDPGMELHLIHYSYGVNSTEKGDLSSESTVSRIRTEHFPLTLESARPSHTSQYLCASSGPGQGKLFFGSGTQLSVL.

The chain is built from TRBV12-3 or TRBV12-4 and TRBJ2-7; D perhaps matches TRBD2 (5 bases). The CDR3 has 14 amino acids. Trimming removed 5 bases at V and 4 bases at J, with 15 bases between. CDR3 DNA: TGTGCCAGCAGTCGGACTGCCGTGGGTTACGAGCAGTACTTC. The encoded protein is CASSRTAVGYEQYF.